The 24 T cell receptor beta chains below all came from one sample that was sequenced in a study of T-cell reconstitution after alpha-beta-depleted transplantation in children (dated by TCRdb to 2016 to 2017). The library came from PCR. Sequencing relied on an Illumina HiSeq 2500. TCR library preparation used molecular barcoding, with unique molecular identifiers applied to normalize quantification of the TCRbeta repertoire. The public sequencing data were trimmed at Q25 with fastp and processed into clonotypes with MiXCR by TCRdb, which kept only in-frame beta chains. Rows are unified per CDR3 protein, each entry keeping the most common DNA and genes. The sample has 190,000 or so distinct CDR3 sequences on record, about 15% of them singletons. In total, the top ten clones hold less than 15% of the sample. The specimen was PBMCs from the stem cell graft donor, collected from the stem cell graft. These receptors were collected from a human donor who donated a stem cell graft to a child with acute lymphoblastic leukemia.

This clonotype was recorded many times. The CDR3 is CSVEDGTSGRYTQYF. For the CDR3, the DNA is TGCAGCGTTGAAGACGGGACTAGCGGGAGGTATACGCAGTATTTT. This rearrangement joins TRBV29-1 to TRBJ2-3; 15 bases line up with TRBD2. Per germline, CDR1 SQVTM and CDR2 ANQGSEA. Trimming removed 0 bases from V and 7 bases from J; junction bases left unmatched: 2. The CDR3 contains 15 residues.

In this sample, this clonotype turned up many times. The J gene is TRBJ2-1, the V gene TRBV20-1, with 9 bases identical to TRBD2. After removal of 5 bases from V and 2 bases from J, the junction contained 7 bases not matched to a gene. Per the germline V gene, CDR1 is DFQATT and CDR2 is SNEGSKA (reference sequence). This CDR3 is 15 amino acids long. The CDR3 is CSASLAGRTYNEQFF. CDR3 sequence (DNA): TGCAGTGCTTCGCTAGCGGGGAGGACCTACAATGAGCAGTTCTTC.

At least ten counts were recorded for this clonotype. The chain links TRBV11-3 to TRBJ1-1; D possibly corresponds to TRBD1 (6 bases). The CDR3 sequence is 15 residues long. CDR1 and CDR2 from the germline V gene are SGHNT and YENEEA. V was shortened by 0 bases and J by 3 bases, with 11 bases between the two germline ends. The CDR3 here is CASSLDAGEDTEAFF. CDR3 coding DNA: TGTGCCAGCAGCTTAGATGCAGGGGAGGACACTGAAGCTTTCTTT.

This clonotype appeared many times. The rearrangement links TRBV20-1 to TRBJ2-1; 7 nucleotides align to TRBD2. Germline V gene lookup returns CDR1 DFQATT and CDR2 SNEGSKA (reference sequence). J was trimmed by 4 bases and V by 6 bases; bases with no gene match: 12. This CDR3 is built from 15 residues. DNA of the CDR3: TGCAGTGCCCACTCGAGCGGGATTGGGTACAATGAGCAGTTCTTC. Translating it yields CSAHSSGIGYNEQFF.

In the case of this clonotype: A clone one base away is much larger, so this may be a read error. The rearrangement uses TRBV7-6 and TRBJ2-7, with a tentative D call TRBD2 (6 bases). The CDR3 runs to 14 residues. Trimming took 5 bases from V and 2 from J, leaving 13 bases between them. CDR1 is SGHVS, CDR2 FNYEAQ, per germline. As DNA, the CDR3 is TGTGCCAGCAGCCTCTATCCGGGGGCCTACGAGCAGTACTTC. The encoded protein is CASSLYPGAYEQYF. Full variable domain (rest looked up from reference TRBV7-6 and TRBJ2-7): GAGVSQSPRYKVTKRGQDVALRCDPISGHVSLYWYRQALGQGPEFLTYFNYEAQQDKSGLPNDRFSAERPEGSISTLTIQRTEQRDSAMYRCASSLYPGAYEQYFGPGTRLTVT.

This clonotype was seen repeatedly, ten times or more. V usage is TRBV12-3 or TRBV12-4 and J usage is TRBJ2-3, with unresolved D. The CDR3 length is 15 residues. V lost 3 bases, J lost 2 bases, and 12 bases lay in between. The CDR3 is CASSFITQTTDTQYF. The CDR3 DNA reads as TGTGCCAGCAGTTTTATAACTCAGACCACAGATACGCAGTATTTT.

This clonotype was picked up many times. CDR3 DNA sequence: TGCAGTGCTAGAGAGACCCTTGGACTGGCCACAGGGCGCGAGCAGTACTTC. This gives the protein CSARETLGLATGREQYF. The genes are TRBV20-1 and TRBJ2-7, with a tentative D call TRBD1 (6 bases). This CDR3 has 17 residues. Germline values: CDR1 DFQATT, CDR2 SNEGSKA (reference sequence). V was shortened by 0 bases and J by 6 bases, with 24 bases between the two germline ends.

In this sample, this clonotype turned up many times. The chain employs TRBV5-1 and TRBJ1-2; tentatively, D is TRBD1 (6 bases). The CDR3 is 14 amino acids. The germline CDR1 and CDR2 sequences are SGHRS and YFSETQ. V lost 4 bases and J lost 5, with 15 bases in between. The CDR3 here is CASSPTGAGYGYTF. CDR3 DNA sequence: TGCGCCAGCAGCCCGACGGGGGCCGGATATGGCTACACCTTC.

Many counts were recorded for this clonotype. The V gene is TRBV11-2, the J gene TRBJ1-2, with D possibly TRBD1 on 5 matching bases. The V gene lost 1 base and the J gene lost 0 bases, with 9 bases spanning the gap. Germline V gene sequence: CDR1 SGHAT, CDR2 FQNNGV. The CDR3 contains 15 residues. For the CDR3, the DNA is TGTGCCAGCAGCTTAGGCAGGGAAGCTAACTATGGCTACACCTTC. Translating it yields CASSLGREANYGYTF. Full variable domain (missing parts from reference TRBV11-2 and TRBJ1-2): EAGVAQSPRYKIIEKRQSVAFWCNPISGHATLYWYQQILGQGPKLLIQFQNNGVVDDSQLPKDRFSAERLKGVDSTLKIQPAKLEDSAVYLCASSLGREANYGYTFGSGTRLTVV.

The gene calls are TRBV5-6 and TRBJ1-1; 8 nucleotides line up with TRBD1. The CDR3 spans 17 residues. Trimming at V came to 4 bases and at J to 0 bases, leaving 11 bases not matched to a gene. The germline CDR1 and CDR2 sequences are SGHDT and YYEEEE. The CDR3 DNA reads TGTGCCAGCAGCCCCGGACAGGGCGAGACACTGAACACTGAAGCTTTCTTT. This codes for CASSPGQGETLNTEAFF. Complete variable domain (other parts from reference TRBV5-6 and TRBJ1-1): DAGVTQSPTHLIKTRGQQVTLRCSPKSGHDTVSWYQQALGQGPQFIFQYYEEEERQRGNFPDRFSGHQFPNYSSELNVNALLLGDSALYLCASSPGQGETLNTEAFFGQGTRLTVV.

This clonotype was detected only a few times. This chain joins TRBV6-5 and TRBJ2-2, with 8 bases aligning to TRBD1. V lost 6 bases to trimming and J lost 7 bases; unmatched junction nucleotides: 7. CDR3 length: 14 residues. Germline assignment: CDR1 MNHEY and CDR2 SVGAGI. Here the CDR3 DNA reads TGTGCCAGCAGGTCGCAGGGGGCCGGCGGGGAGCTGTTTTTT. As protein: CASRSQGAGGELFF.

The table lists this clonotype with many counts. The chain has TRBV5-1 and TRBJ2-3; D is ambiguous. Looked up from germline, CDR1 is SGHRS and CDR2 is YFSETQ. The CDR3 extends over 15 amino acids. V was clipped by 4 bases and J by 0 bases, with 12 bases between them. The CDR3 spells CASSPKVSSTDTQYF. CDR3 nucleotide sequence: TGCGCCAGCAGCCCCAAGGTGTCGAGCACAGATACGCAGTATTTT.

To note about this clonotype: This may stem from a read error, because a much larger clone lies one nucleotide away. The rearrangement joins TRBV4-1 to TRBJ2-3, with 12 bases aligning to TRBD2. CDR1 and CDR2 (germline): MGHRA, YSYEKL. The CDR3 totals 17 residues. The CDR3 DNA sequence: TGCGCCAGCAGCCAAATGACTAGCGGGAGACTTACAGATAAGCAGTATTTT. Amino acid sequence: CASSQMTSGRLTDKQYF.

This clonotype was detected many times. The chain uses TRBV28 and TRBJ2-7; 7 bases agree with TRBD2. CDR1 is MDHEN and CDR2 is SYDVKM in the germline V gene. The CDR3 contains 13 residues. Trimming cost V 6 bases and J 5 bases; bases outside gene matches: 7. CDR3 DNA sequence: TGTGCCAGCAGGCGATCGGGGGGTGACGAGCAGTACTTC. This sequence encodes CASRRSGGDEQYF. The full variable domain, in which reference TRBV28 and TRBJ2-7 provide the parts outside the CDR3, is DVKVTQSSRYLVKRTGEKVFLECVQDMDHENMFWYRQDPGLGLRLIYFSYDVKMKEKGDIPEGYSVSREKKERFSLILESASTNQTSMYLCASRRSGGDEQYFGPGTRLTVT.

In its sample, this clonotype was seen a few times. The V and J genes are TRBV4-1 and TRBJ2-2; 10 bases agree with TRBD2. Trimming took 4 bases from V and 6 from J; bases not matched to a gene: 2. The length of the CDR3 is 14 residues. Germline CDR1 MGHRA, CDR2 YSYEKL. CDR3 amino acids: CASSLSGRSGELFF. The CDR3 nucleotides read TGCGCCAGCAGCCTTAGCGGGAGGTCCGGGGAGCTGTTTTTT.

J is TRBJ2-5 and V is TRBV20-1; D could derive from TRBD1 or TRBD2 (5 bases each). Trimming took 1 base from V and 2 from J, leaving 8 bases between them. CDR1 DFQATT and CDR2 SNEGSKA come from the germline V gene (reference sequence). The CDR3 covers 13 residues. The CDR3 loop reads CSARVGAQETQYF. CDR3 coding DNA: TGCAGTGCTAGAGTCGGGGCACAAGAGACCCAGTACTTC.

Remarks on this clonotype: A much larger clone lies one base from this, so it may be a read error. The chain carries TRBV20-1 and TRBJ2-3, with D perhaps TRBD2 (5 bases). V dropped 1 base and J dropped 6 bases, with 20 bases sitting between them. Germline CDR1 and CDR2: DFQATT and SNEGSKA (reference sequence). This CDR3 has 16 amino acids. The CDR3 loop is CSARAYSPVTMDTQYF. CDR3 nucleotide sequence: TGCAGTGCTAGAGCTTACTCCCCCGTGACTATGGATACGCAGTATTTT.

This clonotype was counted between two and nine times. The genes are TRBV6-1 and TRBJ1-2; TRBD1 aligns across 12 bases. The CDR3 runs 14 residues. Germline CDR1 is MNHNS and CDR2 is SASEGT. V shed 6 bases and J 4 bases; nucleotides not matched to a gene: 3. CDR3 in DNA: TGTGCCAGCAGAGGGACAGGGGGCTCCTATGGCTACACCTTC. Protein product: CASRGTGGSYGYTF.

The chain employs TRBV3-1 and TRBJ1-1, with 7 bases matching TRBD1. The CDR3 covers 17 residues. V lost 1 base, J lost 4 bases, and 12 bases stayed unmatched. The germline gives CDR1 LGHDT, CDR2 YNNKEL (reference sequence). CDR3 coding DNA: TGTGCCAGCAGCCAAGCGGGACAGCCAGCGTCGGGCACTGAAGCTTTCTTT. This sequence encodes CASSQAGQPASGTEAFF.

This clonotype came up once. The chain uses TRBV4-2 and TRBJ1-2, with a tentative D call TRBD1 (5 bases). This CDR3 region has 14 residues. V lost 6 bases and J lost 6, with 17 bases in between. Per the germline V gene, CDR1 is LGHNA and CDR2 is YNFKEQ. The DNA of the CDR3 is TGTGCCAGCAGTCCGCTCAGGGCCACGAATGGCTACACCTTC. Encoded protein: CASSPLRATNGYTF.

This clonotype has at least ten counts. The chain employs TRBV20-1 and TRBJ2-1; D remains unclear. CDR3 size: 10 residues. V lost 4 bases to trimming and J lost 8 bases, with 6 bases between them. Germline V gene data show CDR1 as DFQATT and CDR2 as SNEGSKA (reference sequence). The CDR3 DNA reads TGCAGTGCTAAGGACGATGAGCAGTTCTTC. Translating it yields CSAKDDEQFF.

This clonotype was seen repeatedly, ten times or more. The DNA for the CDR3 is TGCAGTGCTAGAGATACTAGCGGGGGCTTTCAGCAGTTCTTC. Encoded protein: CSARDTSGGFQQFF. The chain combines TRBV20-1 with TRBJ2-1; 11 bases line up with TRBD2. This CDR3 spans 14 amino acids. With 0 bases clipped from V and 11 bases from J, the junction kept 6 bases outside the gene matches. Germline assignment: CDR1 DFQATT and CDR2 SNEGSKA (reference sequence).

This clonotype was seen once. V gene TRBV4-1 combines with J gene TRBJ1-1, with 7 bases lining up with TRBD1. The CDR3 is 15 residues long. CDR1 is MGHRA, CDR2 YSYEKL, per germline. J was trimmed by 0 bases and V by 0 bases; bases with no gene match: 1. CDR3 loop: CASSQEGTVNTEAFF. CDR3 sequence (DNA): TGCGCCAGCAGCCAAGAAGGGACAGTGAACACTGAAGCTTTCTTT.

This clonotype has more than one count but fewer than ten. The chain has TRBV5-1 and TRBJ1-2; D not resolved. Deletions cut 0 bases from V and 6 bases from J, with 9 bases between. Germline CDR1 is SGHRS and CDR2 is YFSETQ. The CDR3 is made up of 13 amino acids. CDR3 nucleotides: TGCGCCAGCAGCTTGGCGGTAGAAGATGGCTACACCTTC. Protein sequence: CASSLAVEDGYTF. Full variable domain (outside the CDR3, taken from reference TRBV5-1 and TRBJ1-2): KAGVTQTPRYLIKTRGQQVTLSCSPISGHRSVSWYQQTPGQGLQFLFEYFSETQRNKGNFPGRFSGRQFSNSRSEMNVSTLELGDSALYLCASSLAVEDGYTFGSGTRLTVV.